This T cell receptor beta chain was identified during a study of blood T cell repertoires in COVID-19. Germline V CDR1 and CDR2: SGHDT, YYEEEE. Trimming removed 4 bases at V and 4 bases at J, with 12 bases between. The CDR3 runs 14 residues. TCRdb keeps only in-frame clones here, not all; method: immunoSEQ multiplex PCR. The sample shows under 200,000 clones, under 90% of them seen only once. The sequenced sample consisted of peripheral blood. The TCR sequence derives from a woman aged 80 or older with acute or convalescent COVID-19. This chain links TRBV5-6 with TRBJ1-5; D remains unclear. CDR3 bases: TGTGCCAGCAGCACCGCGGGGTTAAATCAGCCCCAGCATTTT. It is translated as CASSTAGLNQPQHF.